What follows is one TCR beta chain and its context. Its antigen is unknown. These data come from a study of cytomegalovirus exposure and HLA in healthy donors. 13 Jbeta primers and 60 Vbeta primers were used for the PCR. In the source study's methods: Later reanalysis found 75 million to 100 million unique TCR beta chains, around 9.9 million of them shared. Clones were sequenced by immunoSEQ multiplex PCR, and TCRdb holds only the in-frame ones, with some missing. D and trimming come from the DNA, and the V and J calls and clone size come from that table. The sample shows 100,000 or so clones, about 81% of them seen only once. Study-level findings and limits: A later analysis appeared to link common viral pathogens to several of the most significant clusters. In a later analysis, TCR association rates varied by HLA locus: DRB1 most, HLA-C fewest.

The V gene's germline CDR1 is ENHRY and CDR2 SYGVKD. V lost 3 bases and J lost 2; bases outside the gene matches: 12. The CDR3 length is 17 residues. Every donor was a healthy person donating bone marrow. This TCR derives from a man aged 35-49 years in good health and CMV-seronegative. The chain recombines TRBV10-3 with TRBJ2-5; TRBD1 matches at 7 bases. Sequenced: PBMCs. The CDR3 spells CAISDPLRQGEQETQYF. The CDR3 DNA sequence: TGTGCCATCAGTGACCCCCTCCGACAGGGCGAGCAAGAGACCCAGTACTTC.